Each of the 22 T cell receptor beta chains below was sequenced from the same sample in a study of cytomegalovirus exposure and HLA in healthy donors. PCR used 60 Vbeta primers and 13 Jbeta primers. TCRdb's table, derived via immunoSEQ multiplex PCR, lists solely in-frame clones and lacks some. The sample contains 90,000 to 140,000 clones, just under 80% of which appear only once. Sample: PBMCs. The receptors were sampled from a man younger than 45 in good health and CMV-seronegative.

The chain carries TRBV7-6 and TRBJ1-2; D is ambiguous. The CDR3 has 13 residues. V lost 5 bases and J 7 bases, leaving 14 bases between the germline ends. Looked up from germline, CDR1 is SGHVS and CDR2 is FNYEAQ. This CDR3 reads CASSPERAGGYTF. The CDR3 DNA reads as TGTGCCAGCAGCCCCGAGCGAGCGGGTGGCTACACCTTC.

The chain couples TRBV19 to TRBJ1-1; D possibly corresponds to TRBD1 (5 bases). Trimming removed 2 bases at V and 5 bases at J, with 12 bases between. The CDR3 runs 14 residues. Per the germline V gene, CDR1 is LNHDA and CDR2 is SQIVND (reference sequence). CDR3 sequence reads: CASSISAGGTEAFF. The CDR3 coding sequence is TGTGCCAGTAGTATATCTGCGGGGGGGACTGAAGCTTTCTTT.

V usage is TRBV6-5 and J usage is TRBJ1-6, with D unclear. The CDR3 length is 15 residues. V was clipped by 6 bases and J by 10 bases, with 19 bases between them. Germline V gene lookup returns CDR1 MNHEY and CDR2 SVGAGI. For the CDR3, the DNA is TGTGCCAGCAGAGCGGACGGATTCTTAAGCTCACCCCTCCACTTT. It encodes CASRADGFLSSPLHF.

This chain links TRBV28 with TRBJ1-5; no firm D call. This CDR3 is built from 10 residues. Germline assignment: CDR1 MDHEN and CDR2 SYDVKM. V was clipped by 7 bases and J by 9 bases, with 7 bases between them. CDR3 bases: TGTGCCAGCAACCGGTTGCCCCAGCATTTT. This codes for CASNRLPQHF.

The chain carries TRBV5-4 and TRBJ1-2; possibly TRBD1 for D (5 bases). Trimming removed 0 bases at V and 4 bases at J, with 13 bases between. From germline, CDR1 is SGHNT and CDR2 YYREEE (reference sequence). The CDR3 length is 15 residues. CDR3 bases: TGTGCCAGCAGCTTGGCCGGGGGAGGAGGCTATGGCTACACCTTC. Its translation: CASSLAGGGGYGYTF.

The table lists this clone with a count of one. The chain has TRBV5-1 and TRBJ2-5, with D perhaps matching TRBD2 (6 bases). There are 15 residues in the CDR3. The germline V gene has CDR1 SGHRS and CDR2 YFSETQ. The ends were cut back, 5 bases at V and 1 base at J, with 15 bases in the middle. CDR3 DNA sequence: TGCGCCAGCAGTATCATAGGGACTGCCCAAGAGACCCAGTACTTC. Translating it yields CASSIIGTAQETQYF.

V is TRBV19 and J is TRBJ2-7, with TRBD2 matching over 7 bases. Trimming cost V 5 bases and J 6 bases; bases outside gene matches: 10. This CDR3 region has 14 residues. Germline V gene data show CDR1 as LNHDA and CDR2 as SQIVND (reference sequence). The CDR3 DNA is TGTGCCAGTAGTCCCTGGGGAGGGGCAACCGAGCAGTACTTC. As protein: CASSPWGGATEQYF.

This chain joins TRBV28 and TRBJ2-7; 8 bases agree with TRBD2. This CDR3 has 15 amino acids. J lost 3 bases, V lost 2 bases, and 6 bases had no gene match. From germline, CDR1 is MDHEN and CDR2 SYDVKM. Written as DNA, the CDR3 is TGTGCCAGCAGTTTAGGGTCTAGCGGGTTCTACGAGCAGTACTTC. Amino acid sequence: CASSLGSSGFYEQYF.

The rearrangement uses TRBV6-5 and TRBJ1-5, with unresolved D. CDR3 length equals 15 residues. Germline CDR1 and CDR2: MNHEY and SVGAGI. Deletions cut 0 bases from V and 0 bases from J, with 6 bases between. The CDR3 is CASSYSSNSNQPQHF. CDR3 sequence (DNA): TGTGCCAGCAGTTACTCGAGCAATAGCAATCAGCCCCAGCATTTT.

The V call is TRBV9, the J call TRBJ1-2; 8 positions match TRBD1. V dropped 0 bases and J dropped 2; count of bases not matched to a gene: 12. This CDR3 has 18 residues. In germline, CDR1 is SGDLS, CDR2 YYNGEE. The DNA of the CDR3 is TGTGCCAGCAGCGTAGTCCCCCTGGGACAGGAGATAAACTATGGCTACACCTTC. This codes for CASSVVPLGQEINYGYTF.

This clone has a handful of counts. This chain's CDR3 is CASSPGQGGQPQHF. The CDR3 DNA follows: TGCGCCAGCAGCCCGGGACAGGGCGGTCAGCCCCAGCATTTT. The chain carries TRBV5-1 and TRBJ1-5, with 9 bases matching TRBD1. Germline loops: CDR1 SGHRS, CDR2 YFSETQ. This CDR3 is built from 14 residues. V shed 4 bases and J 6 bases; nucleotides not matched to a gene: 5. Full variable domain (missing parts from reference TRBV5-1 and TRBJ1-5): KAGVTQTPRYLIKTRGQQVTLSCSPISGHRSVSWYQQTPGQGLQFLFEYFSETQRNKGNFPGRFSGRQFSNSRSEMNVSTLELGDSALYLCASSPGQGGQPQHFGDGTRLSIL.

This clone was detected a few times. This chain connects TRBV7-9 to TRBJ2-7, with TRBD2 matching 8 bases. V trimming: 5 bases; J trimming: 6 bases; junction bases outside the gene matches: 12. From germline, CDR1 is SEHNR and CDR2 FQNEAQ (reference sequence). This CDR3 has 15 residues. The CDR3 is CASSEARLATIEQYF. The CDR3 bases are TGTGCCAGCAGCGAAGCAAGACTAGCGACTATCGAGCAGTACTTC.

In its sample, this clone was seen a few times. The chain joins TRBV27 to TRBJ2-2; possibly TRBD2 for D (5 bases). V was trimmed by 8 bases and J by 4 bases, leaving 11 bases between them. Looked up from germline, CDR1 is MNHEY and CDR2 is SMNVEV (reference sequence). The CDR3 contains 13 residues. CDR3 nucleotide sequence: TGTGCCAGCTTTCCCGGAGGCACCGGGGAGCTGTTTTTT. Protein: CASFPGGTGELFF.

Worth noting for this clone: The junction departs from the called germline gene at one end, perhaps through a read error. The V gene is TRBV7-7, the J gene TRBJ1-1; no reliable D call. Per the germline V gene, CDR1 is SSHAT and CDR2 is FNYEAQ (reference sequence). The CDR3 is 13 amino acids. The chain's CDR3 is CASSLTENTEAFF. CDR3 nucleotide sequence: TGTGCTAGCAGCTTAACAGAGAACACTGAAGCTTTCTTT. Drawing the rest from reference TRBV7-7 and TRBJ1-1, the complete variable domain is GAGVSQSPRYKVTKRGQDVTLRCDPISSHATLYWYQQALGQGPEFLTYFNYEAQPDKSGLPSDRFSAERPEGSISTLTIQRTEQRDSAMYRCASSLTENTEAFFGQGTRLTVV.

This chain connects TRBV27 to TRBJ2-7, with 8 bases that match TRBD1. Germline loops: CDR1 MNHEY, CDR2 SMNVEV (reference sequence). CDR3 size: 13 residues. Trimming took 2 bases from V and 4 from J; bases not matched to a gene: 1. The chain's CDR3 is CASSLDRGYEQYF. The CDR3 DNA sequence: TGTGCCAGCAGTTTAGACAGGGGATACGAGCAGTACTTC.

This clone occurred a few times. The J gene is TRBJ1-4, the V gene TRBV6-5, with D unresolved. Germline values: CDR1 MNHEY, CDR2 SVGAGI. Trimming removed 0 bases from V and 0 bases from J, with 8 bases in between. The CDR3 loop spans 16 amino acids. The CDR3: CASSYSRAATNEKLFF. The CDR3, as DNA: TGTGCCAGCAGTTACTCGAGGGCCGCAACTAATGAAAAACTGTTTTTT.

The chain links TRBV6-6 to TRBJ2-7, with 12 bases that match TRBD2. CDR1 and CDR2 (germline): MNHNY, SVGAGI (reference sequence). This CDR3 is 16 amino acids long. With 4 bases clipped from V and 5 bases from J, the junction kept 9 bases outside the gene matches. DNA for the CDR3: TGTGCCAGCAGTTCAACCGCTAGCGGGAGGGCCCACGAGCAGTACTTC. Translating gives CASSSTASGRAHEQYF.

The chain uses TRBV9 and TRBJ2-7, with 11 bases lining up with TRBD1. V gave up 4 bases and J gave up 6 bases; unmatched junction bases: 21. Germline V gene data show CDR1 as SGDLS and CDR2 as YYNGEE. The length of the CDR3 is 19 residues. CDR3 DNA: TGTGCCAGCAGCACCCCAGTAGGGGGGGCCGGGACAGGGGGTTTCGAGCAGTACTTC. Translation gives CASSTPVGGAGTGGFEQYF.

This clone was counted a few times. Other nucleotide sequences from this sample produce the same CDR3. The chain combines TRBV5-4 with TRBJ2-7; 7 bases line up with TRBD1. This CDR3 has 15 residues. CDR1 and CDR2 (germline): SGHNT, YYREEE (reference sequence). Trimming at V came to 0 bases and at J to 2 bases, leaving 5 bases not matched to a gene. The CDR3 bases are TGTGCCAGCAGCTTGGCCGGGACAGCTACCTACGAGCAGTACTTC. It codes for CASSLAGTATYEQYF.

The chain joins TRBV5-6 to TRBJ2-7; 8 bases fit TRBD2. The V gene end was trimmed by 2 bases and the J gene end by 4 bases; junction bases not matched to a gene: 5. CDR1 and CDR2 from the germline V gene are SGHDT and YYEEEE. The CDR3 contains 14 residues. CDR3 nucleotide sequence: TGTGCCAGCAGCTTCGGGAGGGCTAGTTACGAGCAGTACTTC. Amino acid sequence: CASSFGRASYEQYF.

This clone was counted a few times. The chain couples TRBV5-6 to TRBJ2-7; 9 positions agree with TRBD2. This CDR3 is built from 14 residues. The ends lost 2 bases at V and 0 bases at J; junction bases unmatched: 0. Germline CDR1 and CDR2: SGHDT and YYEEEE. CDR3 in amino acids: CASSFSGSSYEQYF. CDR3 sequence (DNA): TGTGCCAGCAGCTTTAGCGGGAGCTCCTACGAGCAGTACTTC.

This chain connects TRBV11-2 to TRBJ2-1; 9 nucleotides match TRBD2. The germline CDR1 and CDR2 sequences are SGHAT and FQNNGV. The CDR3 is 13 residues long. V lost 6 bases, J lost 7 bases, and 4 bases stayed unmatched. This chain's CDR3 is CASRVAGENEQFF. DNA of the CDR3: TGTGCCAGCAGGGTAGCGGGGGAGAATGAGCAGTTCTTC. Drawing the rest from reference TRBV11-2 and TRBJ2-1, the complete variable domain is EAGVAQSPRYKIIEKRQSVAFWCNPISGHATLYWYQQILGQGPKLLIQFQNNGVVDDSQLPKDRFSAERLKGVDSTLKIQPAKLEDSAVYLCASRVAGENEQFFGPGTRLTVL.